The text below deals with one T cell receptor (beta chain). This sample is drawn from a study of blood T cell repertoires in COVID-19. Across the whole study: Both acute and convalescent COVID-19 samples were obtained from the United States, Italy and Spain. T cells, B-cell-depleted T cells, or PBMCs supplied cDNA or gDNA.

As processed by the authors: Estimation of nucleated cell counts relied on the amplification of reference gene primers. Assay used: immunoSEQ multiplex PCR; TCRdb lists only in-frame clones, some missing. Clone size and the V and J calls come from that table; the DNA yielded D and trimming. Found here are about 74,000 clones, 90% of them singletons; the top ten hold around 0.98%. The trim removed 2 bases at V and 4 bases at J, leaving 8 bases unmatched. Germline CDR1 is SGHDT and CDR2 is YYEEEE. This CDR3 contains 15 residues. The TCR sequence derives from a woman aged 50 to 60 in a cohort sampled during active COVID-19. The sequencing sample was made of peripheral blood. V gene TRBV5-6 combines with J gene TRBJ1-2; 7 bases match TRBD1. CDR3 residues: CASSFPGQAFYGYTF. For the CDR3, the DNA is TGTGCCAGCAGCTTCCCAGGACAGGCTTTCTATGGCTACACCTTC.